This TCR beta chain was recorded in a study of cytomegalovirus exposure and HLA in healthy donors. About the study: Some 91 million unique TCRs from HLA-typed donors were held in an early release of data.

Remarks on this clone: Its antigen is as yet unknown.

Whole-study findings and limits: Researchers reportedly found TCR beta sequences accurately predicted most subjects' HLA-A and HLA-B alleles. There were approximately 150 TCR beta chains listed as cytomegalovirus-associated. When a later analysis was performed, an Asian-associated ancestry cluster reportedly had fewer N-insertions than the roughly 670-donor mean.

PCR used 60 Vbeta primers and 13 Jbeta primers. Assay used: immunoSEQ multiplex PCR; TCRdb lists only in-frame clones, some missing. The sample contains approximately 170,000 clones, around four fifths of which appear only once. CDR3 length: 13 amino acids. V was cut by 7 bases and J by 10 bases, with 17 bases left in between. Germline V gene data show CDR1 as MNHNS and CDR2 as SASEGT. Sequences were obtained from PBMCs. The chain carries TRBV6-1 and TRBJ2-1; D might be TRBD2 (5 bases). The receptor comes from a man between 18 and 29 years old in good health and CMV-seropositive. CDR3 DNA: TGTGCCAGCACCGAACTAGGTATTCGGGAGCAGTTCTTC. Its translation is CASTELGIREQFF.